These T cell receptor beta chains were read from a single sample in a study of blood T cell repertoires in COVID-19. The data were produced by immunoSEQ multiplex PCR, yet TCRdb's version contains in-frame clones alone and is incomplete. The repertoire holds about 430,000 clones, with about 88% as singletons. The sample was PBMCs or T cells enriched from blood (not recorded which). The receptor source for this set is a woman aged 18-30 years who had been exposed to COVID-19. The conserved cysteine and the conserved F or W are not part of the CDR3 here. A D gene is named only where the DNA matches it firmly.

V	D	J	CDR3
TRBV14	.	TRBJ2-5	ASSQPRKTQY
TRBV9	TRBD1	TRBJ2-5	ASSPRRTGEETQY
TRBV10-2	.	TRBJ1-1	ASSELTGNTEAF
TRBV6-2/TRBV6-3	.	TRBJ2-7	ASSSSIRLDRTGEQY
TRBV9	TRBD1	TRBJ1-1	ASSAGQGYTEAF
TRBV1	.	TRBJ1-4	TSSQDDRGQGTNEKLF
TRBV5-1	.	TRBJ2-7	ASSLVSLAYEQY
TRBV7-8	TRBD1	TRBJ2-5	ATSDRDREKIRGTQY
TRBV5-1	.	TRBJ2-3	ASLVRPSEDTQY
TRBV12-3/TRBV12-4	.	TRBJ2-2	ASSYSGELF
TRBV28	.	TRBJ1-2	ASSPGFINYGYT
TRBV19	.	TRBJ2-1	ASSHPPGVDEQF
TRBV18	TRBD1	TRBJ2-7	ASSPRQGEAGEQY
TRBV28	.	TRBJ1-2	ASSLISNYGYT
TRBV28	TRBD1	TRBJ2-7	ATMTGAPYEQY
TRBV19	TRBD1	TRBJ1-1	ASDRGGNTEAF
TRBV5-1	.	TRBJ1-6	ASSLAAGKYNSPLH
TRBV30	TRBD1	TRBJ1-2	AWSSLRGIYGYT
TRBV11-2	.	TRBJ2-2	ASSLGFREYTGELF
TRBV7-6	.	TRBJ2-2	ASSSLSGSNTGELF
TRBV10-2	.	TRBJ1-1	ASSESRGNTEAF
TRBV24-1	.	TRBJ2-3	ATSDLDRYTSTDTQY